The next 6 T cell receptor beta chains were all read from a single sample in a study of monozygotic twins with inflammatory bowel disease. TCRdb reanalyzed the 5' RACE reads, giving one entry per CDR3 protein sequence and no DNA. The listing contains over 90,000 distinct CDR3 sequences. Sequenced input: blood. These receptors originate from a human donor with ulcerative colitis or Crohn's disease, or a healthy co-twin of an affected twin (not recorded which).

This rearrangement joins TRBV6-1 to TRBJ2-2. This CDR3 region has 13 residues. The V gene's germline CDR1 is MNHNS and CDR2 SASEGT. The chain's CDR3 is CASRGKNTGELFF.

CDR3 protein: CSANGESYNEQFF. The genes are TRBV20-1 and TRBJ2-1. The CDR3 runs 13 residues. Germline CDR1 reads DFQATT; CDR2 reads SNEGSKA (reference sequence).

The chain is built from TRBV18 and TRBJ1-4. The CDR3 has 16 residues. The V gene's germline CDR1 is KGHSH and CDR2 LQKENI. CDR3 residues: CASSPSRYSTNEKLFF.

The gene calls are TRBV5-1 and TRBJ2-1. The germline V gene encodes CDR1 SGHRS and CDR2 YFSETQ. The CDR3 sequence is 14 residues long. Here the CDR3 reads CASSSPEVTQTKFF.

The CDR3 protein is CASSLTSLDEQYF. V gene TRBV7-3 combines with J gene TRBJ2-7. The CDR3 runs 13 residues. Germline lookup yields CDR1 SGHTA and CDR2 FQGTGA.

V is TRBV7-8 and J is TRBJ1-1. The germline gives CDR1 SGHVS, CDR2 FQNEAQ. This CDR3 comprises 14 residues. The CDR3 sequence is CASSVRRVVAEAFF.